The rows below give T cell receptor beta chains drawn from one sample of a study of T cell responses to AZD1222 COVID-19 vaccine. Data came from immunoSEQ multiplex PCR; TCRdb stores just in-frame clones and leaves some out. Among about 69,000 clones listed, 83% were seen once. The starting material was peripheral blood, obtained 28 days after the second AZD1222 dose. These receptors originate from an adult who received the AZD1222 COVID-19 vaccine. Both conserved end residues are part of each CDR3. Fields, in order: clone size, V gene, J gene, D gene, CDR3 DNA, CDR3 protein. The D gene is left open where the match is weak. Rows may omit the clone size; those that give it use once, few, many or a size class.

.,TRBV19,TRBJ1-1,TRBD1,TGTGCCAGCGGGACAGAGAATGAAGCTTTCTTT,CASGTENEAFF
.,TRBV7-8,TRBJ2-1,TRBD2,TGTGCCAGCAGTCCGGACGCAGCGGGAGGGGGTAAAAAGCAGTTCTTC,CASSPDAAGGGKKQFF
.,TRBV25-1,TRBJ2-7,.,TGTGCCAGCAGTGAACTTTGGGAGCAGTACTTC,CASSELWEQYF
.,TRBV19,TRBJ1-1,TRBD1,TGTGCCAGTAGTATTCACAGGGGACATTACACTGAAGCTTTCTTT,CASSIHRGHYTEAFF
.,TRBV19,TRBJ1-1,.,TGTGCCAGTAGTAAACGACAGTCCGGTACGAACACTGAAGCTTTCTTT,CASSKRQSGTNTEAFF
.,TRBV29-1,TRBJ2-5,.,TGCAGCGTCGGGCTTCCCGGGGGTCAAGAGACCCAGTACTTC,CSVGLPGGQETQYF
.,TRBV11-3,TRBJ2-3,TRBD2,TGTGCCAGCAGCCCGACGGGACTAGCAGTCGCAGATACGCAGTATTTT,CASSPTGLAVADTQYF
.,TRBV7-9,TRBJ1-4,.,TGTGCCAGCAGCCCGTCGCAGGGAATGTATAATGAAAAACTGTTTTTT,CASSPSQGMYNEKLFF
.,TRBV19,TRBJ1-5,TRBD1,TGTGCCAGTAGTATTGAGGGACAGGGGTGGCAGCCCCAGCATTTT,CASSIEGQGWQPQHF
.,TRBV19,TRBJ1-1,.,TGTGCCAGTAGGGGACTTTGGAACACTGAAGCTTTCTTT,CASRGLWNTEAFF
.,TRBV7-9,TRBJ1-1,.,TGTGCCAGCAGCTTAGGGGGGAGTGAAGCTTTCTTT,CASSLGGSEAFF
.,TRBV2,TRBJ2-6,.,TGTGCTCTGGCCGGAGGAGGGTCCAGGACTGGGGCCAACGTCCTGACTTTC,CALAGGGSRTGANVLTF
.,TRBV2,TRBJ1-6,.,TGTGCCAGCGGCAGGGCTCCGGATTCACCCCTCCACTTT,CASGRAPDSPLHF
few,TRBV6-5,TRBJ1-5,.,TGTGCCAGCAGAAGTTATACCAATCAGCCCCAGCATTTT,CASRSYTNQPQHF
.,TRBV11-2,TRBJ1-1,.,TGTGCCAGCCATTTTGGGGGGGCCACTGAAGCTTTCTTT,CASHFGGATEAFF
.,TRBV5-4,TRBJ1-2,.,TGTGCCAGCAGCCGGGCGGACTATGGCTACACCTTC,CASSRADYGYTF
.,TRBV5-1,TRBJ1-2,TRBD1,TGCGCCAGCAGCTTGGGACAGGGGCTCTATGGCTACACCTTC,CASSLGQGLYGYTF